Listed below are T cell receptor beta chains from one sample, sequenced in a study of blood T cell repertoires in COVID-19. Measured with immunoSEQ multiplex PCR; TCRdb has only the in-frame clones, and not every one. The sample includes 140,000 to 150,000 clones, around four fifths of them seen just once. Sequencing was performed on PBMCs or T cells enriched from blood (not recorded which). The source is a woman aged 40 to 50 who had recovered from COVID-19. Each CDR3 is given with its conserved first and last residue. D genes are given only for firm matches. Some rows mark clone size as missing; the rest say once, few, many or name a class of expanded clone.

cdr3_nt cdr3_aa j_call d_call v_call clone_size
TGTGCCTGGAGTGTAGGGGCCCAGCAGTTCTTC CAWSVGAQQFF TRBJ2-1 . TRBV30 .
TGTGCCTGGAGTGGACTAGCGGGGAGGACAGATACGCAGTATTTT CAWSGLAGRTDTQYF TRBJ2-3 TRBD2 TRBV30 once
TGTGCCAGCAGCCTATCCTACAATGAGCAGTTCTTC CASSLSYNEQFF TRBJ2-1 . TRBV11-1 .
TGTGCCAGCAGTCCGACACAGGGCACTGAAGCTTTCTTT CASSPTQGTEAFF TRBJ1-1 . TRBV27 .
TGCGCCAGCAGCCGAGGTGGCTCTGGAAACACCATATATTTT CASSRGGSGNTIYF TRBJ1-3 . TRBV4-1 once
TGTGCCAGCAGCCCGGGACTAGCGGGCTTCAGCTCCTACAATGAGCAGTTCTTC CASSPGLAGFSSYNEQFF TRBJ2-1 TRBD2 TRBV7-3 .
TGTGCCAGTAGTACCTACAGGGGGGCCCCAGGTACGCAGTATTTT CASSTYRGAPGTQYF TRBJ2-3 TRBD1 TRBV19 .
TGTGCCAGCAGCTTGGAGCAGGGAAGAGAGACCCAGTACTTC CASSLEQGRETQYF TRBJ2-5 . TRBV7-7 once
TGTGCCAGCAGCTCACGCGGGCAGATTAGCAATCAGCCCCAGCATTTT CASSSRGQISNQPQHF TRBJ1-5 . TRBV6-4 .
TGTGCCAGCGGACAGGGAAAGGGCAATCAGCCCCAGCATTTT CASGQGKGNQPQHF TRBJ1-5 TRBD1 TRBV27 .
TGTGCCAGCAGCTCCGGGACAGGGACTGAAGCTTTCTTT CASSSGTGTEAFF TRBJ1-1 TRBD1 TRBV11-3 .
TGTGCCAGCAGTGCCAACAGGGACGTGGGCTACACCTTC CASSANRDVGYTF TRBJ1-2 . TRBV2 .
TGCAGCGTTGTAGGGCTAGCGGGAGTTGGGGAGCAGTTCTTC CSVVGLAGVGEQFF TRBJ2-1 TRBD2 TRBV29-1 .
TGTGCCAGCAGGCCTCAGGGGGCGGGTGGAAACACCATATATTTT CASRPQGAGGNTIYF TRBJ1-3 TRBD1 TRBV25-1 .
TGTGCCAGCAGCTCCCCCGCCGGGGAGCTGTTTTTT CASSSPAGELFF TRBJ2-2 . TRBV7-9 .
TGTGCCAGCAGTCAGGGGGGCTTCACAGATACGCAGTATTTT CASSQGGFTDTQYF TRBJ2-3 . TRBV7-8 .
TGTGCCAGCAGCTTAGTAGGCGGGAGAGGATCAGAGACCCAGTACTTC CASSLVGGRGSETQYF TRBJ2-5 TRBD2 TRBV7-9 .
TGTGCCAGCAGCTCAGACAGGAACACTGAAGCTTTCTTT CASSSDRNTEAFF TRBJ1-1 . TRBV11-2 .
TGTGCCAGCAGTTACAGTGCAGGGGGCGATGGCTACACCTTC CASSYSAGGDGYTF TRBJ1-2 TRBD1 TRBV6-5 .
TGTGCCAGTAGTATAGAATTGGGGCGCGGCTATGGCTACACCTTC CASSIELGRGYGYTF TRBJ1-2 . TRBV19 .
TGTGCCATACGACAGGGGGCGTACACCGGGGAGCTGTTTTTT CAIRQGAYTGELFF TRBJ2-2 TRBD1 TRBV6-5 .
TGTGCCCTGCACCCTGGGCAGGGGCGAAAACTGTTTTTT CALHPGQGRKLFF TRBJ1-4 . TRBV30 .
TGTGCCACCAGCCCAAGTCGGCAGGTCGGTCCCGACTATGGCTACACCTTC CATSPSRQVGPDYGYTF TRBJ1-2 . TRBV15 .
TGTGCCAGCAGTGAAGCCGGAGGGTGGGCAGATACGCAGTATTTT CASSEAGGWADTQYF TRBJ2-3 . TRBV6-1 .